Sequencing of this TCR beta chain was carried out in a study of cytotoxic CD8 clonotypes in ibrutinib-treated CLL. The CDR3 contains 14 residues. Using immunoSEQ multiplex PCR, the repertoire was profiled, and TCRdb retains in-frame clones only, with some absent. The sample carries fewer than 200,000 clones, under 90% recorded once. The receptor's source is a human donor with chronic lymphocytic leukemia. The source material was PBMCs, sampled after 24 months of ibrutinib treatment. This rearrangement joins TRBV21-1 to TRBJ1-2. TRBV21-1 is a pseudogene segment. This CDR3 is CASSKLGGIDGYTF. Written as DNA, the CDR3 is TGTGCCAGCAGCAAATTGGGGGGGATCGATGGCTACACCTTC.